Listed below are T cell receptor beta chains from one sample, sequenced in a study of blood T cells in healthy people across ages. TCRdb re-derived calls from the 5' RACE reads in MiXCR, one entry per CDR3 protein. This sample yields about 830,000 distinct CDR3 sequences, of which approximately 65% are seen a single time; about a quarter belongs to the top ten. The sequenced sample consisted of blood. The source is a man in his thirties or forties in good health. The conserved cysteine and the conserved F or W are not part of the CDR3 here. Fields, in order: V gene, D gene, clone size, CDR3 protein. The D gene is left open where the match is weak. Rows give clone size only sometimes, using once, few, many, or a class for an expanded clone.

V gene: TRBV4-3
D gene: .
clone size: .
CDR3 protein: ASSQEGSEQY

V gene: TRBV12-3/TRBV12-4
D gene: TRBD1
clone size: .
CDR3 protein: ASSLSWDRREQY

V gene: TRBV4-1
D gene: TRBD2
clone size: .
CDR3 protein: ASSQEWGGYEQY

V gene: TRBV27
D gene: .
clone size: .
CDR3 protein: ASSSAGPLGADTQY

V gene: TRBV5-1
D gene: TRBD1
clone size: .
CDR3 protein: ASSLVFQGAGNEQF

V gene: TRBV20-1
D gene: .
clone size: .
CDR3 protein: SARDLNGAAPGEQF

V gene: TRBV7-3
D gene: .
clone size: .
CDR3 protein: ASSTARGSTDTQY

V gene: TRBV20-1
D gene: .
clone size: .
CDR3 protein: SASVGDGQISNQPQH

V gene: TRBV7-2
D gene: TRBD2
clone size: .
CDR3 protein: ASTPWAGRGTYEQY

V gene: TRBV9
D gene: .
clone size: .
CDR3 protein: ASSVSGGFETQY

V gene: TRBV20-1
D gene: TRBD2
clone size: .
CDR3 protein: SAPPAGSDNEQF

V gene: TRBV7-2
D gene: .
clone size: .
CDR3 protein: ASSLPSGTHGYT

V gene: TRBV7-9
D gene: .
clone size: .
CDR3 protein: ASSSPTVLNTEAF

V gene: TRBV4-1
D gene: TRBD1
clone size: .
CDR3 protein: ASSPFPPGQGSYEQY

V gene: TRBV18
D gene: TRBD1
clone size: .
CDR3 protein: ASSLGQGGTEQY

V gene: TRBV3-1
D gene: .
clone size: .
CDR3 protein: ASSQDRVVQY

V gene: TRBV10-3
D gene: .
clone size: .
CDR3 protein: AISDLGAPRETQY

V gene: TRBV20-1
D gene: .
clone size: .
CDR3 protein: SARSYPNEQF

V gene: TRBV28
D gene: .
clone size: .
CDR3 protein: ASSSERGTYEQY

V gene: TRBV10-2
D gene: .
clone size: once
CDR3 protein: ASSDREANVLT

V gene: TRBV12-3/TRBV12-4
D gene: TRBD1
clone size: .
CDR3 protein: ASSHRGRFGSISNQPQH

V gene: TRBV6-6
D gene: TRBD2
clone size: .
CDR3 protein: ASSYSSSGGANEQF

V gene: TRBV7-6
D gene: TRBD1
clone size: .
CDR3 protein: ASSFGGQGSYEQY

V gene: TRBV6-5
D gene: .
clone size: once
CDR3 protein: ASSYYIPSGANVLT

V gene: TRBV11-2
D gene: .
clone size: .
CDR3 protein: ASSLRAAVETQY

V gene: TRBV6-6
D gene: .
clone size: many
CDR3 protein: ASSPQGRNEQF

V gene: TRBV2
D gene: .
clone size: .
CDR3 protein: ASYRDWETQY

V gene: TRBV4-2
D gene: TRBD2
clone size: .
CDR3 protein: ASSQESGGETYEQY

V gene: TRBV18
D gene: TRBD2
clone size: .
CDR3 protein: ANSPRTSGAVTDTQY

V gene: TRBV12-3/TRBV12-4
D gene: .
clone size: .
CDR3 protein: ASSLAGVIYNEQF

V gene: TRBV5-1
D gene: .
clone size: .
CDR3 protein: ASRRGPSGGELF

V gene: TRBV28
D gene: .
clone size: .
CDR3 protein: ASSQLRPFTDTQY

V gene: TRBV12-3/TRBV12-4
D gene: .
clone size: once
CDR3 protein: ASSFRQGRDNEQY